Presented here are 18 T cell receptor beta chains from one specimen sequenced in a study of CD8+CD57+ T cells in acquired aplastic anemia. CDR3 and TCR beta VDJ profiling relied on genomic DNA as the template. TCRdb re-called the reads through MiXCR, storing one row per CDR3 protein. Of roughly 150,000 distinct CDR3 sequences in the sample, roughly 48% were seen once. What was sequenced was sorted CD4+, CD8+, or CD8+CD57+ T cells (not recorded which) from PBMCs. All receptors come from a human donor in good health.

As concerns this clonotype: The junction departs from the called germline gene at one end, perhaps through a read error. CDR3 residues: CASSEAWRNTGDLFF. CDR3 bases: TGTGCCAGCAGTGAAGCGTGGAGGAACACCGGGGATCTGTTTTTT. J is TRBJ2-2 and V is TRBV6-1, with a possible D match to TRBD2 (5 bases). Germline V lookup: CDR1 MNHNS, CDR2 SASEGT. The CDR3 extends over 15 amino acids.

This clonotype has a handful of counts. The chain joins TRBV11-2 to TRBJ2-1, with 10 bases that match TRBD2. The trim removed 5 bases at V and 8 bases at J, leaving 9 bases unmatched. The CDR3 length is 15 residues. Per germline, CDR1 SGHAT and CDR2 FQNNGV. DNA for the CDR3: TGTGCCAGCAGCACGCGGACTAGCGGCAAGGATGAGCAGTTCTTC. Translation: CASSTRTSGKDEQFF.

This clonotype was observed a few times. One end of the junction varies from germline; a read error may be responsible. The V call is TRBV28, the J call TRBJ2-7; TRBD1 matches 9 bases. The CDR3 is made up of 12 amino acids. Germline CDR1 is MDHEN and CDR2 is SYDVKM. The CDR3 sequence is CASSSYRDRVGF. The CDR3 DNA reads as TGTGCCAGCAGTTCCTACCGGGACAGGGTGGGCTTC.

This clonotype appeared many times. The chain is built from TRBV5-5 and TRBJ2-7; D gene unclear. Trimming removed 2 bases from V and 6 bases from J, with 21 bases in between. This CDR3 is built from 16 residues. CDR1 is SGHKS and CDR2 is YYEKEE in the germline V gene (reference sequence). This CDR3 reads CASSLPVGPRASEQYF. Here the CDR3 DNA reads TGTGCCAGCAGCTTACCTGTCGGTCCTAGGGCCTCCGAGCAGTACTTC.

This clonotype appeared many times. V is TRBV5-1 and J is TRBJ2-7; the match to TRBD1 covers 7 bases. The V gene's germline CDR1 is SGHRS and CDR2 YFSETQ. The CDR3 loop spans 17 amino acids. As DNA, the CDR3 is TGCGCTTCCAGCTTGGATTACAGGGGCTATGGTACAGAGGAGCAGTACTTC. This translates into CASSLDYRGYGTEEQYF.

The chain uses TRBV29-1 and TRBJ2-7; D is unresolved. Trimming left V 8 bases short and J 2 bases short, with 16 bases between. This CDR3 has 13 residues. Looked up from germline, CDR1 is SQVTM and CDR2 is ANQGSEA. The CDR3 protein is CSSPRAGPYEQYF. The DNA of the CDR3 is TGCAGCTCACCTAGGGCCGGACCCTACGAGCAGTACTTC.

This clonotype was recorded at least ten times. This chain uses TRBV5-1 with TRBJ1-2; the D is unclear. Germline V lookup: CDR1 SGHRS, CDR2 YFSETQ. CDR3 length: 13 residues. V lost 1 base and J lost 5, with 9 bases in between. CDR3 nucleotides: TGCGCCAGCAGCTTGAATTCCCAGTATGGCTACACCTTC. The encoded protein is CASSLNSQYGYTF.

This clonotype has a count of ten or more. This chain connects TRBV24-1 to TRBJ2-2; D is unresolved. V lost 7 bases and J lost 0, with 8 bases in between. Germline V gene lookup returns CDR1 KGHDR and CDR2 SFDVKD. The CDR3 is 14 residues long. The CDR3 region has the DNA TGTGCCACCAGGGGGTCGGCGAACACCGGGGAGCTGTTTTTT. The encoded protein is CATRGSANTGELFF.

The rearrangement uses TRBV9 and TRBJ1-6, with TRBD1 identical over 8 bases. Germline values: CDR1 SGDLS, CDR2 YYNGEE. This CDR3 spans 15 amino acids. V dropped 4 bases and J dropped 9; count of bases not matched to a gene: 9. CDR3 sequence: CASSPQGALGSPLHF. CDR3 coding DNA: TGTGCCAGCAGCCCCCAGGGGGCGCTGGGTTCACCCCTCCACTTT.

This clonotype was seen a handful of times. J is TRBJ2-7 and V is TRBV3-1; the match to TRBD2 covers 8 bases. Germline lookup yields CDR1 LGHDT and CDR2 YNNKEL (reference sequence). This CDR3 has 14 amino acids. V dropped 4 bases and J dropped 4; count of bases not matched to a gene: 6. In nucleotides, the CDR3 is TGTGCCAGCAGCCCGGGACTAGGTGGGTACGAGCAGTACTTC. Translated: CASSPGLGGYEQYF.

The chain recombines TRBV25-1 with TRBJ2-1; D call uncertain. The CDR3 contains 15 residues. V was trimmed by 4 bases and J by 0 bases, leaving 10 bases between them. Looked up from germline, CDR1 is MGHDK and CDR2 is SYGVNS. The DNA of the CDR3 is TGTGCCAGCAGTGGATCCTTACGCTCCTACAATGAGCAGTTCTTC. Translated: CASSGSLRSYNEQFF.

This clonotype was observed a handful of times. V is TRBV3-1 and J is TRBJ1-3; no firm D call. This CDR3 region has 15 residues. V lost 0 bases and J lost 0, with 6 bases in between. Germline CDR1 reads LGHDT; CDR2 reads YNNKEL (reference sequence). CDR3 DNA: TGTGCCAGCAGCCAAGAACGCAACTCTGGAAACACCATATATTTT. This gives the protein CASSQERNSGNTIYF.

The V gene is TRBV24-1, the J gene TRBJ1-2; D is perhaps TRBD1 (6 bases). The CDR3 extends over 13 amino acids. Trimming took 4 bases from V and 3 from J, leaving 8 bases between them. Germline V gene lookup returns CDR1 KGHDR and CDR2 SFDVKD. The CDR3 sequence: CATSEPGDYGYTF. In nucleotides, the CDR3 is TGTGCCACCAGTGAGCCAGGGGACTATGGCTACACCTTC.

This clonotype was counted between two and nine times. The chain links TRBV5-1 to TRBJ2-1; D unresolved. Trimming removed 3 bases at V and 1 base at J, with 11 bases between. The CDR3 has 15 residues. In germline, CDR1 is SGHRS, CDR2 YFSETQ. CDR3 loop: CASSSGPVSYNEQFF. The CDR3 DNA reads as TGCGCCAGCAGCTCCGGCCCGGTTTCCTACAATGAGCAGTTCTTC.

V is TRBV9 and J is TRBJ1-2, with TRBD1 identical over 11 bases. Germline lookup yields CDR1 SGDLS and CDR2 YYNGEE. With V trimmed by 3 bases and J by 6 bases, 4 bases remained unmatched. The CDR3 totals 14 residues. CDR3 loop: CASSAGTGGHGYTF. The DNA of the CDR3 is TGTGCCAGCAGCGCGGGGACAGGGGGGCATGGCTACACCTTC. Looking up the rest from reference TRBV9 and TRBJ1-2 gives the full variable domain: DSGVTQTPKHLITATGQRVTLRCSPRSGDLSVYWYQQSLDQGLQFLIQYYNGEERAKGNILERFSAQQFPDLHSELNLSSLELGDSALYFCASSAGTGGHGYTFGSGTRLTVV.

In this sample, this clonotype turned up many times. V usage is TRBV9 and J usage is TRBJ2-3; 11 bases line up with TRBD2. Per the germline V gene, CDR1 is SGDLS and CDR2 is YYNGEE. V was pared by 3 bases and J by 1 base, with 7 bases of the junction left unmatched. CDR3 length equals 17 residues. CDR3 sequence reads: CASSAPASGGRTDTQYF. The CDR3 bases are TGTGCCAGCAGCGCCCCGGCTAGCGGGGGGCGCACAGATACGCAGTATTTT.

This clonotype was picked up many times. The V and J genes are TRBV2 and TRBJ2-7, with D perhaps matching TRBD2 (6 bases). Trimming cost V 6 bases and J 3 bases, with 12 bases left between them. CDR1 and CDR2 from the germline V gene are SNHLY and FYNNEI. The CDR3 totals 13 residues. The CDR3 DNA follows: TGTGCCAGCAGCGGGCAGGGAGGCTACGAGCAGTACTTC. Protein sequence: CASSGQGGYEQYF. The full variable domain, its missing parts supplied by reference TRBV2 and TRBJ2-7, is EPEVTQTPSHQVTQMGQEVILRCVPISNHLYFYWYRQILGQKVEFLVSFYNNEISEKSEIFDDQFSVERPDGSNFTLKIRSTKLEDSAMYFCASSGQGGYEQYFGPGTRLTVT.

This clonotype is a singleton in its sample. The germline gene is not matched at one end of the junction; a read error may be the cause. This chain connects TRBV7-3 to TRBJ1-2; no reliable D call. CDR3 length: 14 amino acids. Germline CDR1 reads SGHTA; CDR2 reads FQGTGA. CDR3 residues: CAGSLPQKGGGYTF. In DNA form, the CDR3 reads TGTGCCGGCAGCTTGCCTCAGAAGGGAGGTGGCTACACCTTC.